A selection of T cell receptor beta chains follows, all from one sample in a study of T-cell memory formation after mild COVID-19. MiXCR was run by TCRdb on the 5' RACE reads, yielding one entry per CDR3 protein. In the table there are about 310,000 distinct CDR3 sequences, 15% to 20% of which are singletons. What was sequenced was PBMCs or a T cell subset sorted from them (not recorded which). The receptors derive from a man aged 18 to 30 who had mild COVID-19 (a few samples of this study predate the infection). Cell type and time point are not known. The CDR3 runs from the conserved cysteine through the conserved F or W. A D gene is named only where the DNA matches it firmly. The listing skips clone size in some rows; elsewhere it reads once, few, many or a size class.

cdr3_nt: TGTGCCAGCAGCGAACAACGGAGGGATACGCAGTATTTT
cdr3_aa: CASSEQRRDTQYF
clone_size: NA
j_call: TRBJ2-3
v_call: TRBV11-1
d_call: NA

cdr3_nt: TGTGCCACCAGCACCGGGACAGGGGACATTCAGTACTTC
cdr3_aa: CATSTGTGDIQYF
clone_size: few
j_call: TRBJ2-4
v_call: TRBV15
d_call: TRBD1

cdr3_nt: TGCAGTCCACGGGGGATGGGCACAGATACGCAGTATTTT
cdr3_aa: CSPRGMGTDTQYF
clone_size: many
j_call: TRBJ2-3
v_call: TRBV20-1
d_call: NA

cdr3_nt: TGTGCCAGCAGTCCCGCGGATCGGGGCGCCGGCACAGATACGCAGTATTTT
cdr3_aa: CASSPADRGAGTDTQYF
clone_size: few
j_call: TRBJ2-3
v_call: TRBV12-3/TRBV12-4
d_call: NA

cdr3_nt: TGCGCCAGCAGCTTGAATAACAATCAGCCCCAGCATTTT
cdr3_aa: CASSLNNNQPQHF
clone_size: NA
j_call: TRBJ1-5
v_call: TRBV10-2
d_call: NA

cdr3_nt: TGCAGTGCTAGAGATTTGGGGTCTAATGAAAAACTGTTTTTT
cdr3_aa: CSARDLGSNEKLFF
clone_size: NA
j_call: TRBJ1-4
v_call: TRBV20-1
d_call: NA

cdr3_nt: TGCGCCAGCAGCCAAGTTCCTGGGACGTTAGACGGGGAGCTGTTTTTT
cdr3_aa: CASSQVPGTLDGELFF
clone_size: NA
j_call: TRBJ2-2
v_call: TRBV4-1
d_call: NA

cdr3_nt: TGTGCCAGCAGCTGGGACAGCCAAGAGACCCAGTACTTC
cdr3_aa: CASSWDSQETQYF
clone_size: many
j_call: TRBJ2-5
v_call: TRBV5-5
d_call: TRBD1

cdr3_nt: TGTGCCAGCAGCCCCCGTCCCGGGGGGAACTATGGCTACACCTTC
cdr3_aa: CASSPRPGGNYGYTF
clone_size: NA
j_call: TRBJ1-2
v_call: TRBV9
d_call: NA

cdr3_nt: TGTGCCAGCAGTTTCCGGGGGACCCAAGAGACCCAGTACTTC
cdr3_aa: CASSFRGTQETQYF
clone_size: few
j_call: TRBJ2-5
v_call: TRBV12-3/TRBV12-4
d_call: NA

cdr3_nt: TGTGCCACCAGGGGCTTCTCGACCCACGAGCAGTACTTC
cdr3_aa: CATRGFSTHEQYF
clone_size: NA
j_call: TRBJ2-7
v_call: TRBV15
d_call: NA

cdr3_nt: TGCGCCAGCAGCTTGGGTTTAAGAAGTCCTCCCGATGGCTACACCTTC
cdr3_aa: CASSLGLRSPPDGYTF
clone_size: few
j_call: TRBJ1-2
v_call: TRBV5-1
d_call: NA

cdr3_nt: TGTGCCAGCATCGGGACTAGAGATCTGAGAGAGACCCAGTACTTC
cdr3_aa: CASIGTRDLRETQYF
clone_size: NA
j_call: TRBJ2-5
v_call: TRBV5-6
d_call: TRBD2

cdr3_nt: TGCGCCAGCAATAGGGGACAGGGCCCCTACGAGCAGTACTTC
cdr3_aa: CASNRGQGPYEQYF
clone_size: NA
j_call: TRBJ2-7
v_call: TRBV5-1
d_call: TRBD1

cdr3_nt: TGTGCCAGCAGTTGGGGGGAGAACACCGGGGAGCTGTTTTTT
cdr3_aa: CASSWGENTGELFF
clone_size: few
j_call: TRBJ2-2
v_call: TRBV6-5
d_call: NA

cdr3_nt: TGTGCCAGCACAAAAAAACAGGGGGCAAACACTGAAGCTTTCTTT
cdr3_aa: CASTKKQGANTEAFF
clone_size: few
j_call: TRBJ1-1
v_call: TRBV21-1
d_call: NA

cdr3_nt: TGCAGTGCTACCCCGGGTGGCTACACCTTC
cdr3_aa: CSATPGGYTF
clone_size: NA
j_call: TRBJ1-2
v_call: TRBV20-1
d_call: NA

cdr3_nt: TGTGCCAGCAGCCTGAGGACTAGCAGCCACAATGAGCAGTTCTTC
cdr3_aa: CASSLRTSSHNEQFF
clone_size: few
j_call: TRBJ2-1
v_call: TRBV7-3
d_call: TRBD2